This entry lists 28 T cell receptor beta chains sequenced from one sample in a study of OX40 agonist ivuxolimab in advanced cancers. Library construction relied on the immunoSEQ multiplex PCR assay. TCRdb took over this immuneACCESS table, retaining in-frame rearrangements with V and J assigned. Such tables are incomplete; in checked studies, under half of the missing clones stem from an unresolved V gene, and the remainder is unexplained. This sample is represented by around 95,000 clones; 90% to 95% of them were singletons. The top ten hold 0.26% of the sample. This specimen consisted of CD4+ or CD8+ T cells sorted from blood, obtained in a trial of the OX40 agonist ivuxolimab. The receptors here all came from an adult with an advanced solid tumor such as melanoma, head and neck, liver or kidney cancer.

V and J are TRBV7-9 and TRBJ2-1, with D hard to call. CDR1 and CDR2 from the germline V gene are SEHNR and FQNEAQ (reference sequence). Trimming pared 5 bases from V and 6 bases from J, leaving 8 bases between. The CDR3 is made up of 12 amino acids. The CDR3 DNA follows: TGTGCCAGCAGCCAGAGCTCCAATGAGCAGTTCTTC. Residues: CASSQSSNEQFF.

The V gene is TRBV30, the J gene TRBJ2-4; D remains unclear. CDR3 length: 13 residues. Germline lookup yields CDR1 GTSNPN and CDR2 SVGIG (reference sequence). Trimming removed 3 bases at V and 0 bases at J, with 6 bases between. The CDR3 here is CAWSRLAKNIQYF. CDR3 DNA: TGTGCCTGGAGCAGATTAGCCAAAAACATTCAGTACTTC.

This rearrangement joins TRBV2 to TRBJ2-1; TRBD2 is a possible D gene (6 bases). Germline values: CDR1 SNHLY, CDR2 FYNNEI. The ends were cut back, 4 bases at V and 0 bases at J, with 13 bases in the middle. The CDR3 runs 16 residues. The CDR3 nucleotides are TGTGCCAGCAGTGGAGAGCGGGTCAGCTCCTACAATGAGCAGTTCTTC. Translation: CASSGERVSSYNEQFF.

J is TRBJ2-3 and V is TRBV7-3, with unresolved D. This CDR3 is built from 14 residues. Deletions cut 3 bases from V and 3 bases from J, with 10 bases between. Germline V gives CDR1 SGHTA, CDR2 FQGTGA. In nucleotides, the CDR3 is TGTGCCAGCAGCTTGAGGACCGAGACAGATACGCAGTATTTT. This translates into CASSLRTETDTQYF.

This chain joins TRBV7-9 and TRBJ2-2; D gene uncertain. The V end lost 3 bases, the J end lost 4 bases, and 12 bases lay between the germline ends. This CDR3 region has 15 residues. CDR1 is SEHNR and CDR2 is FQNEAQ in the germline V gene (reference sequence). CDR3: CASSFGEVLTGELFF. The CDR3, as DNA: TGTGCCAGCAGCTTTGGAGAGGTCCTCACCGGGGAGCTGTTTTTT. The full variable domain, completed using reference TRBV7-9 and TRBJ2-2, is DTGVSQNPRHKITKRGQNVTFRCDPISEHNRLYWYRQTLGQGPEFLTYFQNEAQLEKSRLLSDRFSAERPKGSFSTLEIQRTEQGDSAMYLCASSFGEVLTGELFFGEGSRLTVL.

The chain employs TRBV7-3 and TRBJ2-5; D gene unclear. The CDR3 is made up of 13 amino acids. Trimming cost V 1 base and J 5 bases, with 8 bases left between them. In germline, CDR1 is SGHTA, CDR2 FQGTGA. The CDR3 DNA follows: TGTGCCAGCAGCTTAAATCATCCGGAGACCCAGTACTTC. Its translation is CASSLNHPETQYF.

The chain links TRBV6-5 to TRBJ1-6; D not resolved. This CDR3 contains 14 residues. Germline values: CDR1 MNHEY, CDR2 SVGAGI. V was cut by 6 bases and J by 10 bases, with 16 bases left in between. The CDR3 loop reads CASSAPGIQSPLHF. In nucleotides, the CDR3 is TGTGCCAGCAGCGCCCCGGGAATACAATCACCCCTCCACTTT.

The chain couples TRBV6-5 to TRBJ1-6; D is uncertain. Germline CDR1 MNHEY, CDR2 SVGAGI. V was clipped by 6 bases and J by 7 bases, with 10 bases between them. The CDR3 has 13 amino acids. CDR3 coding DNA: TGTGCCAGCAGGCAGACGGAAAATTCACCCCTCCACTTT. Residues: CASRQTENSPLHF.

Worth noting for this clone: Other DNA sequences in the sample encode the same CDR3. The V gene is TRBV18, the J gene TRBJ2-3; a weak D match, TRBD1 (5 bases). V was clipped by 1 base and J by 3 bases, with 8 bases between them. CDR1 is KGHSH, CDR2 LQKENI, per germline. The CDR3 consists of 14 residues. CDR3 amino acids: CASSPLDSTDTQYF. The CDR3 DNA follows: TGTGCCAGCTCACCACTTGACAGTACAGATACGCAGTATTTT.

The chain uses TRBV21-1 and TRBJ2-1; TRBD2, as called in the table, went unchecked against the DNA. TRBV21-1 is a documented pseudogene. CDR3 length equals 17 residues. The CDR3 DNA is TGTGCCAGCAGCAAAAGAAGATTACTAGCGGTAGACAATGAGCAGTTCTTC. Translation: CASSKRRLLAVDNEQFF.

The chain combines TRBV7-2 with TRBJ1-5, with D unclear. The germline V gene encodes CDR1 SGHTA and CDR2 FQGNSA. V was pared by 5 bases and J by 3 bases, with 5 bases between. This CDR3 is 12 amino acids long. CDR3 loop: CASSRYNQPQHF. The CDR3 nucleotides read TGTGCCAGCAGCCGCTACAATCAGCCCCAGCATTTT.

J is TRBJ2-1 and V is TRBV28; the match to TRBD1 covers 8 bases. V shed 6 bases, J shed 0 bases, and the junction held 7 bases outside the gene matches. CDR1 and CDR2 from the germline V gene are MDHEN and SYDVKM. CDR3 size: 16 residues. CDR3 residues: CASSLGGTGSYNEQFF. The DNA of the CDR3 is TGTGCCAGCAGCCTAGGCGGGACAGGCTCCTACAATGAGCAGTTCTTC.

This sequence joins TRBV6-5 and TRBJ2-3; D ambiguous. This CDR3 contains 15 residues. With 0 bases removed from V and 0 bases from J, the gap between germline ends came to 7 bases. CDR1 is MNHEY and CDR2 is SVGAGI in the germline V gene. The chain's CDR3 is CASSYSSESTDTQYF. The DNA for the CDR3 is TGTGCCAGCAGTTACTCCTCGGAGAGCACAGATACGCAGTATTTT.

The J gene is TRBJ1-2, the V gene TRBV9; D is undetermined. The V and J ends lost 1 base and 3 bases respectively, with 10 bases between them. Germline CDR1 is SGDLS and CDR2 is YYNGEE. The CDR3 is 14 residues long. The CDR3 here is CASSVSQVDYGYTF. The CDR3 region has the DNA TGTGCCAGCAGCGTAAGTCAGGTGGACTATGGCTACACCTTC.

On this clone itself: A read error may account for a junction end that differs from germline. This same CDR3 is encoded by further DNA sequences in the sample. The chain carries TRBV29-1 and TRBJ1-1, with 7 bases matching TRBD1. In germline, CDR1 is SQVTM, CDR2 ANQGSEA. The CDR3 sequence is 14 residues long. The CDR3 reads CSVDPGGAYTEAFF. The DNA for the CDR3 is TGCAGCGTGGACCCAGGGGGGGCATACACTGAAGCCTTCTTT.

The rearrangement joins TRBV2 to TRBJ2-5; no firm D call. Germline V gives CDR1 SNHLY, CDR2 FYNNEI. This CDR3 comprises 12 residues. Between the trimmed V and J ends, which lost 10 bases and 3 bases, there was a span of 12 bases. This CDR3 reads CATIGREETQYF. In DNA form, the CDR3 reads TGTGCCACCATTGGTAGGGAAGAGACCCAGTACTTC.

The chain couples TRBV9 to TRBJ2-1; D is possibly TRBD2 (5 bases). V lost 0 bases and J lost 9, with 22 bases in between. The germline V gene has CDR1 SGDLS and CDR2 YYNGEE. The CDR3 extends over 17 amino acids. CDR3 sequence: CASSVEPGVQVPFEQFF. The CDR3, as DNA: TGTGCCAGCAGCGTAGAGCCCGGGGTTCAGGTGCCTTTTGAGCAGTTCTTC.

The rearrangement joins TRBV30 to TRBJ1-1; D remains ambiguous. The germline V gene encodes CDR1 GTSNPN and CDR2 SVGIG (reference sequence). This CDR3 contains 12 residues. Trimming left V 0 bases short and J 4 bases short, with 6 bases between. Written as DNA, the CDR3 is TGTGCCTGGAGTGTTGGTGGCACTGAAGCTTTCTTT. It translates to CAWSVGGTEAFF.

The chain combines TRBV6-5 with TRBJ1-5; D not resolved. Germline V lookup: CDR1 MNHEY, CDR2 SVGAGI. V was clipped by 6 bases and J by 4 bases, with 10 bases between them. This CDR3 comprises 13 residues. The CDR3 DNA follows: TGTGCCAGCAGCCTAACCCCTAATCAGCCCCAGCATTTT. Residues: CASSLTPNQPQHF.

V and J are TRBV10-3 and TRBJ2-7; unclear D gene. The V and J ends lost 0 bases and 5 bases respectively, with 8 bases between them. Germline V gives CDR1 ENHRY, CDR2 SYGVKD. The CDR3 is 13 amino acids. The CDR3 DNA reads as TGTGCCATCAGTGAGTCAAGAAGAGACGAGCAGTACGTC. It specifies CAISESRRDEQYV.

The chain uses TRBV28 and TRBJ1-6; possibly TRBD1 for D (6 bases). V was cut by 7 bases and J by 7 bases, with 20 bases left in between. Germline assignment: CDR1 MDHEN and CDR2 SYDVKM. The CDR3 is made up of 16 amino acids. The CDR3 sequence: CASTEAGAGYNSPLHF. CDR3 coding DNA: TGTGCCAGCACCGAGGCGGGGGCAGGATACAATTCACCCCTCCACTTT. Together with reference TRBV28 and TRBJ1-6, the CDR3 gives the full variable domain: DVKVTQSSRYLVKRTGEKVFLECVQDMDHENMFWYRQDPGLGLRLIYFSYDVKMKEKGDIPEGYSVSREKKERFSLILESASTNQTSMYLCASTEAGAGYNSPLHFGNGTRLTVT.

This clone was picked up a small number of times. This chain connects TRBV2 to TRBJ1-6; no clear D gene. The CDR3 is made up of 15 amino acids. The germline V gene has CDR1 SNHLY and CDR2 FYNNEI. V was shortened by 2 bases and J by 9 bases, with 14 bases between the two germline ends. CDR3 region: CASSEFTGDASPLHF. The CDR3 bases are TGTGCCAGCAGTGAATTCACTGGGGATGCTTCACCCCTCCACTTT. Complete variable domain (other parts from reference TRBV2 and TRBJ1-6): EPEVTQTPSHQVTQMGQEVILRCVPISNHLYFYWYRQILGQKVEFLVSFYNNEISEKSEIFDDQFSVERPDGSNFTLKIRSTKLEDSAMYFCASSEFTGDASPLHFGNGTRLTVT.

The chain is built from TRBV6-1 and TRBJ1-5, with unresolved D. The ends were cut back, 3 bases at V and 1 base at J, with 4 bases in the middle. The CDR3 runs 13 residues. Looked up from germline, CDR1 is MNHNS and CDR2 is SASEGT. In DNA form, the CDR3 reads TGTGCCAGCAGTGATGGGAGCAATCAGCCCCAGCATTTT. Translating gives CASSDGSNQPQHF.

V is TRBV18 and J is TRBJ1-2, with TRBD1 matching over 7 bases. This CDR3 contains 13 residues. V trimming: 4 bases; J trimming: 6 bases; junction bases outside the gene matches: 5. Germline V gene sequence: CDR1 KGHSH, CDR2 LQKENI. The CDR3 DNA follows: TGTGCCAGCTCACGCGACAGGGTGGATGGCTACACCTTC. Amino acids: CASSRDRVDGYTF.

The chain links TRBV25-1 to TRBJ2-5; 7 bases are shared with TRBD1. V was clipped by 3 bases and J by 0 bases; unmatched bases: 4. The CDR3 is 15 residues long. CDR1 MGHDK and CDR2 SYGVNS come from the germline V gene. The chain's CDR3 is CASSDPGTDQETQYF. CDR3 in DNA: TGTGCCAGCAGTGATCCGGGGACAGACCAAGAGACCCAGTACTTC.

The rearrangement uses TRBV18 and TRBJ2-3; D is unresolved. The CDR3 contains 11 residues. V lost 3 bases and J lost 6, with 4 bases in between. Germline CDR1 reads KGHSH; CDR2 reads LQKENI. CDR3 sequence (DNA): TGTGCCAGCTCACCCTTCGATACGCAGTATTTT. Translation: CASSPFDTQYF.

This chain links TRBV11-2 with TRBJ2-7; no clear D gene. The CDR3 extends over 14 amino acids. V was pared by 5 bases and J by 2 bases, with 13 bases between. CDR1 is SGHAT and CDR2 is FQNNGV in the germline V gene. The CDR3 spells CASSPRIAAYEQYF. CDR3 DNA sequence: TGTGCCAGCAGCCCCAGGATCGCGGCCTACGAGCAGTACTTC.

The chain uses TRBV5-4 and TRBJ2-2; D ambiguous. Germline values: CDR1 SGHNT, CDR2 YYREEE (reference sequence). Trimming left V 0 bases short and J 3 bases short, with 12 bases between. The CDR3 is 16 residues long. CDR3 sequence: CASSLAVSDYTGELFF. CDR3 sequence (DNA): TGTGCCAGCAGCTTGGCCGTTTCAGATTACACCGGGGAGCTGTTTTTT.